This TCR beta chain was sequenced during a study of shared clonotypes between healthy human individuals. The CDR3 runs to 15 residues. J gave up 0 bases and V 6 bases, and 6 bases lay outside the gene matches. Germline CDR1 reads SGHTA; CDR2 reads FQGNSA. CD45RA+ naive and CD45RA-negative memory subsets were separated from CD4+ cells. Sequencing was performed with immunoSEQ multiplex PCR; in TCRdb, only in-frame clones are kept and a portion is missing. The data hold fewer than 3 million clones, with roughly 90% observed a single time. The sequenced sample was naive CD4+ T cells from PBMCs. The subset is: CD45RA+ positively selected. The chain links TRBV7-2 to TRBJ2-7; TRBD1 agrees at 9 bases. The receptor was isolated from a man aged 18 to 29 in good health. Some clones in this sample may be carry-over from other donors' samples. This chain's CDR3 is CASRAGQGHSYEQYF. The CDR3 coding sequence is TGTGCCAGCAGGGCGGGACAGGGCCACTCCTACGAGCAGTACTTC. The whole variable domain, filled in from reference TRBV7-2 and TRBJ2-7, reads GAGVSQSPSNKVTEKGKDVELRCDPISGHTALYWYRQSLGQGLEFLIYFQGNSAPDKSGLPSDRFSAERTGGSVSTLTIQRTQQEDSAVYLCASRAGQGHSYEQYFGPGTRLTVT.